This T cell receptor beta chain is drawn from a study of OX40 agonist ivuxolimab in advanced cancers. Study-level background: Partial response was recorded in three patients: one hepatocellular carcinoma and two cutaneous melanoma cases.

Prior autoimmune disease or systemic immunosuppression barred patients. V was pared by 1 base and J by 6 bases, with 7 bases between. CDR1 SGHTS and CDR2 YDEGEE come from the germline V gene. The CDR3 runs 12 residues. Profiling relied on immunoSEQ multiplex PCR, and the TCRdb table lists in-frame clones only, not all of them. The top ten clones hold 0.72% of a sample with 80,000 to 95,000 clones, about 88% of them seen once. The chain joins TRBV5-8 to TRBJ1-1; D remains ambiguous. Material: CD4+ or CD8+ T cells sorted from blood, obtained in a trial of the OX40 agonist ivuxolimab. The receptor was isolated from an adult with an advanced solid tumor such as melanoma, head and neck, liver or kidney cancer. CDR3 coding DNA: TGTGCCAGCAGCTTGATAGGTCCTGAAGCTTTCTTT. Encoded protein: CASSLIGPEAFF.